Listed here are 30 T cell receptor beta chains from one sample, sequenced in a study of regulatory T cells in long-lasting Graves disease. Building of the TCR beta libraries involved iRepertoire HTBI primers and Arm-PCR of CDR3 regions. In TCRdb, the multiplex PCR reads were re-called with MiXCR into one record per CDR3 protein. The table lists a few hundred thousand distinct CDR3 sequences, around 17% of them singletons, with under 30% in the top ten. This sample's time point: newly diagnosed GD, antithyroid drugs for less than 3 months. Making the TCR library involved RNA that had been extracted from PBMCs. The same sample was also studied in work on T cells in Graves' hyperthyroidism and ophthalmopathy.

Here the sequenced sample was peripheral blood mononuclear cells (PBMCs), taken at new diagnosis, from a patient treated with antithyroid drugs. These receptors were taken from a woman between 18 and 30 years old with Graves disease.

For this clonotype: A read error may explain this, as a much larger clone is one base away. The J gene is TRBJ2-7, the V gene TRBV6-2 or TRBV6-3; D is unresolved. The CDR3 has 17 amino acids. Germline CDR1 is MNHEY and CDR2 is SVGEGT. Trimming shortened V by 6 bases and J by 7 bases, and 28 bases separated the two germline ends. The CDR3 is CASRTDRADGSYNEQYF. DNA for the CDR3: TGTGCCAGCAGAACGGACCGAGCAGATGGCTCCTACAATGAGCAGTACTTC.

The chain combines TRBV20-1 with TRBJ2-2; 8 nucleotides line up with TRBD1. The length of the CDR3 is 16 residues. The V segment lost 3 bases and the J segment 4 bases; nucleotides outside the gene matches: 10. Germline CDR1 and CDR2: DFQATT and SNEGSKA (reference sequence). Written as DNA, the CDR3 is TGCAGTGCTAGTCCTCCAGGGGGCTGGGGCACCGGGGAGCTGTTTTTT. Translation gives CSASPPGGWGTGELFF.

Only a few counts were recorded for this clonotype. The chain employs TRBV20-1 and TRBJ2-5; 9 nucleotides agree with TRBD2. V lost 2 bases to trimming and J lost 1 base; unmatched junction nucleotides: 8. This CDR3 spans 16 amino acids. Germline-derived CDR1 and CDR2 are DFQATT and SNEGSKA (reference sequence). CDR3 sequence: CSARTMGGRGQETQYF. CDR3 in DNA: TGCAGTGCTAGAACGATGGGCGGGAGGGGCCAAGAGACCCAGTACTTC.

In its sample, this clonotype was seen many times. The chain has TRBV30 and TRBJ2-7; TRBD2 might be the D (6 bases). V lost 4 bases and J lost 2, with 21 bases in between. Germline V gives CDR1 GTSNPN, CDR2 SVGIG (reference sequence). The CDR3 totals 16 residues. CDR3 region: CAWKRPLAWVPYEQYF. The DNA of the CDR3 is TGTGCCTGGAAACGACCACTAGCTTGGGTACCCTACGAGCAGTACTTC.

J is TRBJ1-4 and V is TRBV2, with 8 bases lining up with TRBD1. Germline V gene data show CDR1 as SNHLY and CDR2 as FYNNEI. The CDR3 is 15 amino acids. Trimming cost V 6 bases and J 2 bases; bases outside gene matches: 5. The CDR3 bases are TGTGCCAGCAGGAGGGACAGGACCACTAATGAAAAACTGTTTTTT. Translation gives CASRRDRTTNEKLFF.

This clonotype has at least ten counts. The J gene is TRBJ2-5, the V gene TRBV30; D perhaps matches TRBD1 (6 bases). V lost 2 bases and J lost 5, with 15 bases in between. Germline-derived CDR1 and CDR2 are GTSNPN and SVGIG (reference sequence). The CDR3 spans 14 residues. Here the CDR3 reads CAWSPPDRRETQYF. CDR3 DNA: TGTGCCTGGAGTCCTCCCGACAGGAGGGAGACCCAGTACTTC. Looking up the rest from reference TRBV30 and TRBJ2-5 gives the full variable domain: SQTIHQWPATLVQPVGSPLSLECTVEGTSNPNLYWYRQAAGRGLQLLFYSVGIGQISSEVPQNLSASRPQDRQFILSSKKLLLSDSGFYLCAWSPPDRRETQYFGPGTRLLVL.

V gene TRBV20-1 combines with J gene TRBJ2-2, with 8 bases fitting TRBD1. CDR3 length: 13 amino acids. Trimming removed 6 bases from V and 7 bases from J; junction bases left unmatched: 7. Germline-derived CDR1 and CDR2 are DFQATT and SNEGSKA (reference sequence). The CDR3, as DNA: TGCAGTGCGCACAGGGGGGTACTCGGGGAGCTGTTTTTT. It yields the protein CSAHRGVLGELFF.

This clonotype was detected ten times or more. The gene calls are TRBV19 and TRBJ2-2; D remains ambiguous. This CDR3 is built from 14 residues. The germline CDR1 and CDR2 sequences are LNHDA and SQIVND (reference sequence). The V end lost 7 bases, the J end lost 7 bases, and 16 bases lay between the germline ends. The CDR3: CASKTRTSLGELFF. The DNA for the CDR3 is TGTGCCAGTAAGACGAGGACCAGCCTCGGGGAGCTGTTTTTT.

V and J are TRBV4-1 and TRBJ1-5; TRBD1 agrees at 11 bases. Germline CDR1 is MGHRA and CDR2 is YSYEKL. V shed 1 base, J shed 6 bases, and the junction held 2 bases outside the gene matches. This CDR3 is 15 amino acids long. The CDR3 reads CASSQGTGGTQPQHF. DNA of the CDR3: TGCGCCAGCAGCCAAGGGACAGGGGGCACTCAGCCCCAGCATTTT.

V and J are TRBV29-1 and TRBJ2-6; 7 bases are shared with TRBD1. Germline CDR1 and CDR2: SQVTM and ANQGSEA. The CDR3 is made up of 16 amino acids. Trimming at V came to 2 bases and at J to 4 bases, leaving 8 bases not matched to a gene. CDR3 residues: CSVEFPTGPGANVLTF. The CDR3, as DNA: TGCAGCGTTGAATTTCCGACAGGGCCCGGGGCCAACGTCCTGACTTTC.

CDR3 in amino acids: CSATGTKTTGELFF. The CDR3 bases are TGCAGTGCTACCGGGACTAAAACCACCGGGGAGCTGTTTTTT. This sequence joins TRBV20-1 and TRBJ2-2; 7 nucleotides align to TRBD2. The CDR3 is 14 residues long. Germline CDR1 is DFQATT and CDR2 is SNEGSKA (reference sequence). The trim removed 4 bases at V and 4 bases at J, leaving 6 bases unmatched.

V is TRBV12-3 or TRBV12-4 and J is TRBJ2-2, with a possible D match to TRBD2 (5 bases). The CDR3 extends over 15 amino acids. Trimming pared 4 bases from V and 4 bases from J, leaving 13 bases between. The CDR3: CASSSPKGSTGELFF. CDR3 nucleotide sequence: TGTGCCAGCAGTTCTCCCAAAGGGAGCACCGGGGAGCTGTTTTTT.

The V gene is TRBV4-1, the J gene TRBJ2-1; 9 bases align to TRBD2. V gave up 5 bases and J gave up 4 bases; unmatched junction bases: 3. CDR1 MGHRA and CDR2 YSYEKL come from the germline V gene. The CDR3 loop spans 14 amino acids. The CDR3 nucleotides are TGCGCCAGCAGCGCGGGAGGGATGTACAATGAGCAGTTCTTC. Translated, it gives CASSAGGMYNEQFF.

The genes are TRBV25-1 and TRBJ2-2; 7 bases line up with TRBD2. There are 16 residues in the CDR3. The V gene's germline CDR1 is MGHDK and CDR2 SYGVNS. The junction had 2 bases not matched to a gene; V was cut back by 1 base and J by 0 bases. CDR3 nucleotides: TGTGCCAGCAGTGAATGGCGGGGGACGAACACCGGGGAGCTGTTTTTT. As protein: CASSEWRGTNTGELFF.

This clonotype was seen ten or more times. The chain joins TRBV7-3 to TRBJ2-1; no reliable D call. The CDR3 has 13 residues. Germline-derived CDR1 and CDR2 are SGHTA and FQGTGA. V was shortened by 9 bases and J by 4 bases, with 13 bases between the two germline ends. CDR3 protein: CASPRHRYNEQFF. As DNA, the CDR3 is TGTGCCAGTCCGCGGCATCGGTACAATGAGCAGTTCTTC.

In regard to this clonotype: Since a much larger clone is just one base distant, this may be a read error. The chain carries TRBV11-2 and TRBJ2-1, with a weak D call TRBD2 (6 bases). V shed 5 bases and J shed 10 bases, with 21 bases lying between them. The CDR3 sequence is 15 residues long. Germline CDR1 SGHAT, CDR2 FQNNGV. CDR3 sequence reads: CASSIRLELTYEQFF. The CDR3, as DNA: TGTGCCAGCAGCATACGACTAGAACTAACCTACGAGCAGTTCTTC.

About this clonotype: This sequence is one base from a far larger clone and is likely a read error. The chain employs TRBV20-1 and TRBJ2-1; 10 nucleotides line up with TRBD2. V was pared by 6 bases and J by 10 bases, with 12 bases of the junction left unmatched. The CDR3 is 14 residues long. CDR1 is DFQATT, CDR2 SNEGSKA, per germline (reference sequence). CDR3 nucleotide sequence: TGCAGTGCAGTCGTAGCGGGAGGACCGAACGAGCAGTTCTTC. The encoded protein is CSAVVAGGPNEQFF.

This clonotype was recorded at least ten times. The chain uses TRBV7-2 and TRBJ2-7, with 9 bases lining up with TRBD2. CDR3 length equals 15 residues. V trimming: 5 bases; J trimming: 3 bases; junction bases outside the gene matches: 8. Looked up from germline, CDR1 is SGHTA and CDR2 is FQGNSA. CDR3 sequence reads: CASSVPVAGDYEQYF. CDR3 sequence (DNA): TGTGCCAGCAGCGTCCCTGTAGCGGGGGACTACGAGCAGTACTTC.

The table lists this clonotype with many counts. CDR3 nucleotides: TGCAGTGCTAGGAACCCCGACAGGCCCTACGAGCAGTACTTC. This codes for CSARNPDRPYEQYF. The chain carries TRBV20-1 and TRBJ2-7, with a tentative D call TRBD1 (6 bases). From germline, CDR1 is DFQATT and CDR2 SNEGSKA (reference sequence). This CDR3 is built from 14 residues. The germline V and J ends were trimmed by 3 bases and 2 bases, with 14 bases remaining between them.

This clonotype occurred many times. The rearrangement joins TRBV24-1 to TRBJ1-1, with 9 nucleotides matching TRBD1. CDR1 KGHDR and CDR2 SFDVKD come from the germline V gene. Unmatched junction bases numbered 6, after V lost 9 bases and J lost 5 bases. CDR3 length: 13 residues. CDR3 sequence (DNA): TGTGCCACCCGGGACAGGGATGTTACTGAAGCTTTCTTT. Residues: CATRDRDVTEAFF.

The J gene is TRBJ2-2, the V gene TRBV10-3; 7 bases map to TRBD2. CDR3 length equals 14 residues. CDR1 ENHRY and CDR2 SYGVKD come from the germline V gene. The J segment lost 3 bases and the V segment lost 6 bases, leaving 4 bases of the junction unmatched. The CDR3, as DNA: TGTGCCATCAGGAAAGGGAGGGACACCGGGGAGCTGTTTTTT. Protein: CAIRKGRDTGELFF.

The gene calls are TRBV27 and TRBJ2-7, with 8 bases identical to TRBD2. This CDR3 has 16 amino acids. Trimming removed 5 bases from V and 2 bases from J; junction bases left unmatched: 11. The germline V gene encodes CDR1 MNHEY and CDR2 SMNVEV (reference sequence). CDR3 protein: CASSPIRAGAPYEQYF. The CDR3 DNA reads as TGTGCCAGCAGTCCAATACGAGCGGGAGCCCCCTACGAGCAGTACTTC.

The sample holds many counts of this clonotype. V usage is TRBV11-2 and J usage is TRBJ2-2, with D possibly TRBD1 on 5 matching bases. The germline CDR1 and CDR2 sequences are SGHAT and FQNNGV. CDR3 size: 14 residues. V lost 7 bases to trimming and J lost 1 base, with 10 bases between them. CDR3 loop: CASTYQGNTGELFF. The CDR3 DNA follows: TGTGCCAGCACCTATCAGGGGAACACCGGGGAGCTGTTTTTT.

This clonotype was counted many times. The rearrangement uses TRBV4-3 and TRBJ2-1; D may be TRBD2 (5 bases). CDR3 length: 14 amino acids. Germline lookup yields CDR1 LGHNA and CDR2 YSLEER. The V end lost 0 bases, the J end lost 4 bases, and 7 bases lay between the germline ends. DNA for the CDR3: TGCGCCAGCAGCCAAGAGCGGGTTTACAATGAGCAGTTCTTC. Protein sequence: CASSQERVYNEQFF.

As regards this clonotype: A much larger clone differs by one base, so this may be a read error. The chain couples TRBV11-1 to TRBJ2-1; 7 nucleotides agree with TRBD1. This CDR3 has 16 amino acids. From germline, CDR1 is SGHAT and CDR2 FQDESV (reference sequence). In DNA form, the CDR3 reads TGTGCCAGCAGCTTAGGGGGGACAGCCCCATTAGGTGAGCAGCTCTTC. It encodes CASSLGGTAPLGEQLF.

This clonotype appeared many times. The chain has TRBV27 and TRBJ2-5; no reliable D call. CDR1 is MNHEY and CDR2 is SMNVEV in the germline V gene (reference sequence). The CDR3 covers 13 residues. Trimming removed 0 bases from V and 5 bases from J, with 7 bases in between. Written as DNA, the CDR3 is TGTGCCAGCAGTTTATCGGGAAGCGAGACCCAGTACTTC. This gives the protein CASSLSGSETQYF.

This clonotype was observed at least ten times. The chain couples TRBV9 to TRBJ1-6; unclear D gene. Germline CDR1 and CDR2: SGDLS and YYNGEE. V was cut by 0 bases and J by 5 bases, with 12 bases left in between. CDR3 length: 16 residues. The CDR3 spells CASSVGPGIDNSPLHF. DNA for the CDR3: TGTGCCAGCAGCGTAGGCCCCGGGATTGATAATTCACCCCTCCACTTT. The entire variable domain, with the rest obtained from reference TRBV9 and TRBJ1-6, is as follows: DSGVTQTPKHLITATGQRVTLRCSPRSGDLSVYWYQQSLDQGLQFLIQYYNGEERAKGNILERFSAQQFPDLHSELNLSSLELGDSALYFCASSVGPGIDNSPLHFGNGTRLTVT.

The CDR3 loop is CASSSRDNYYEQYF. As DNA, the CDR3 is TGTGCCAGCAGCAGCCGGGACAATTACTACGAGCAGTACTTC. The rearrangement joins TRBV5-5 to TRBJ2-4; maybe TRBD1 (6 bases). The DNA end favors TRBJ2-7, so the J call may be wrong. This CDR3 spans 14 amino acids. CDR1 is SGHKS and CDR2 is YYEKEE in the germline V gene (reference sequence).

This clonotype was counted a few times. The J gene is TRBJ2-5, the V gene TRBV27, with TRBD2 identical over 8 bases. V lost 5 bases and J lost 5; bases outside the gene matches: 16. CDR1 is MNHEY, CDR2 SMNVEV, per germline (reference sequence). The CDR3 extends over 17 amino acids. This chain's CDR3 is CASSPRRLAPEGETQYF. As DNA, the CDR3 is TGTGCCAGCAGTCCTAGACGACTAGCGCCGGAGGGTGAGACCCAGTACTTC.

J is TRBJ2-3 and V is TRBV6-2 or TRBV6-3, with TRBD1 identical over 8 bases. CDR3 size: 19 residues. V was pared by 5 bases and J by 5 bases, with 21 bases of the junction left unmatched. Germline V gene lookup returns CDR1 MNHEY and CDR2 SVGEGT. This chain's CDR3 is CASSEESSAGGLIVDTQYF. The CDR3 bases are TGTGCCAGCAGTGAAGAAAGTAGTGCAGGGGGCCTTATAGTAGATACGCAGTATTTT.